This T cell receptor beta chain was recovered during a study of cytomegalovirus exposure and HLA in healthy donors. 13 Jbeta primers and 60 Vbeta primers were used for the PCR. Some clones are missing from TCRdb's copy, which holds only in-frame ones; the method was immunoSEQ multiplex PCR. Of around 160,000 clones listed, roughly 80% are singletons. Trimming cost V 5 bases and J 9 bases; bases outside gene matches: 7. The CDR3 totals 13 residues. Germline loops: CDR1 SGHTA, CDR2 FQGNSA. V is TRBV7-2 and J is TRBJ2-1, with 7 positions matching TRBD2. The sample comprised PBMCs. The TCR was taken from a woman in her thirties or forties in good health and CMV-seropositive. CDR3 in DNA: TGTGCCAGCAGCCCCCGGACTAGTTCTGAGCAGTTCTTC. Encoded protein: CASSPRTSSEQFF. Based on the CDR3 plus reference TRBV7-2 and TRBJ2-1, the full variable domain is GAGVSQSPSNKVTEKGKDVELRCDPISGHTALYWYRQSLGQGLEFLIYFQGNSAPDKSGLPSDRFSAERTGGSVSTLTIQRTQQEDSAVYLCASSPRTSSEQFFGPGTRLTVL.